Listed below are T cell receptor beta chains from one sample, sequenced in a study of shared clonotypes between healthy human individuals. TCRdb keeps only in-frame clones here, not all; method: immunoSEQ multiplex PCR. The sample holds hundreds of thousands of clones, over 65% seen once. The source material was memory CD4+ T cells sorted from blood. All receptors derive from a woman under 40 in good health. Both conserved end residues are part of each CDR3. The D gene is left open where the match is weak. For some rows the clone size is stated as once, few or many, or as a class when expanded; others skip it.

TGTGCCAGCAGTGACGTGGACAAAATTAGCAATCAGCCCCAGCATTTT,CASSDVDKISNQPQHF,TRBV2,TRBJ1-5,-,-
TGTGCCATCAGTCCGGGGGGGAATCAGCCCCAGCATTTT,CAISPGGNQPQHF,TRBV10-3,TRBJ1-5,-,-
TGCGCCAGCAGCCAGCCAGTGCGAGGTTCTAATGAAAAACTGTTTTTT,CASSQPVRGSNEKLFF,TRBV4-1,TRBJ1-4,-,-
TGTGCCAGCAGCCCAGGGGGGGGACTAGCGGGAGCAGCAGGAGAGACCCAGTACTTC,CASSPGGGLAGAAGETQYF,TRBV7-6,TRBJ2-5,TRBD2,many
TGTGCCAGCAGTGTACTAGCGGGAGGTCCCTACGAGCAGTACTTC,CASSVLAGGPYEQYF,TRBV6-1,TRBJ2-7,TRBD2,few
TGTGCCAGCAGCTTGACAGGGGGTAATCAGCCCCAGCATTTT,CASSLTGGNQPQHF,TRBV7-2,TRBJ1-5,TRBD1,few
TGTGCCAGCAGCTTTAGAGGGAATGAGCAGTTCTTC,CASSFRGNEQFF,TRBV7-9,TRBJ2-1,-,once
TGTGCCAGCAGTTTATCGAGACAGGGGGGTTCTGGGGCCAACGTCCTGACTTTC,CASSLSRQGGSGANVLTF,TRBV27,TRBJ2-6,TRBD1,once
TGTGCCAGCAGGACCAAACACTCTTTGGGGGAGCAGTACTTC,CASRTKHSLGEQYF,TRBV28,TRBJ2-7,-,many
TGTGCCAGCAGCCAAAGTCACGAGCAGTACTTC,CASSQSHEQYF,TRBV6-5,TRBJ2-7,-,-
TGTGCCATCAGAACCGGGACAGGGGACACCGGGGAGCTGTTTTTT,CAIRTGTGDTGELFF,TRBV10-3,TRBJ2-2,TRBD1,-
TGTGCCAGCCGTAGACGGGGGAGTGACTATGGCTACACCTTC,CASRRRGSDYGYTF,TRBV27,TRBJ1-2,-,few
TGTGCCAGCAGCTTGGGTGGGAAGTCCTACAATGAGCAGTTCTTC,CASSLGGKSYNEQFF,TRBV5-6,TRBJ2-1,-,once
TGTGCCAGCAGTGGAACAGGGGAGCGGCCCCAGCATTTT,CASSGTGERPQHF,TRBV6-1,TRBJ1-5,TRBD1,-
TGTGCCTGGAGTGGGGCTCCCTACGAGCAGTACTTC,CAWSGAPYEQYF,TRBV30,TRBJ2-7,-,-
TGTGCCAGCAGCTTAGAAGGCGGTGTGGAGACCCAGTACTTC,CASSLEGGVETQYF,TRBV7-8,TRBJ2-5,-,-
TGCGCCAGCAGCTTGGGTGGCTTAACCGGGGGACAAGAGACCCAGTACTTC,CASSLGGLTGGQETQYF,TRBV5-1,TRBJ2-5,-,-
TGTGCCAGCAGTGAGCGTCACGGAGCCACAGATACGCAGTATTTT,CASSERHGATDTQYF,TRBV6-4,TRBJ2-3,-,many
TGTGCCAGCAGTTTTGGACAGGGTTATGGCTACACCTTC,CASSFGQGYGYTF,TRBV27,TRBJ1-2,TRBD1,-
TGTGCCAGTGACAGGGGGCGATCTGAAGCTTTCTTT,CASDRGRSEAFF,TRBV28,TRBJ1-1,TRBD1,once
TGTGCCAGTAGTTTCACCTATTCAGTCGGAAACACCATATATTTT,CASSFTYSVGNTIYF,TRBV19,TRBJ1-3,-,-
TGTGCCAGCAGCGTAGGTGGAGGCAGCGACGAGCAGTACTTC,CASSVGGGSDEQYF,TRBV9,TRBJ2-7,-,-
TGTGCCAGCAGCTTGGACAGGTTCGGCGAGCAGTACTTC,CASSLDRFGEQYF,TRBV5-4,TRBJ2-7,-,-
TGTGCCAGCAGCCCCGGAGGACAGGGTGAAGTCGAGCAGTACTTC,CASSPGGQGEVEQYF,TRBV5-4,TRBJ2-7,TRBD1,-
TGTGCCAGCAGCTCCACAGGGACGATGGGTGATTCGGGCACTGAAGCTTTCTTT,CASSSTGTMGDSGTEAFF,TRBV9,TRBJ1-1,-,-
TGTGCCTGGAGTGTACGGATGAGGGGTTCGGGAGATACGCAGTATTTT,CAWSVRMRGSGDTQYF,TRBV30,TRBJ2-3,-,-
TGTGCCAGCAGTCCGGTCAGGGGCGGGTACGAGCAGTACTTC,CASSPVRGGYEQYF,TRBV28,TRBJ2-7,-,many
TGTGCCAGCAGCAGGACAGGACCGGGACCCAACAATGAGCAGTTCTTC,CASSRTGPGPNNEQFF,TRBV5-6,TRBJ2-1,TRBD1,-
TGTGCCAGCTTCACTTCCGGGACTAGCGTTGAGCAGTTCTTC,CASFTSGTSVEQFF,TRBV28,TRBJ2-1,TRBD2,-
TGTGCCAGCAGCTTGAGCGGAATAAAAGACAGCACAGATACGCAGTATTTT,CASSLSGIKDSTDTQYF,TRBV13,TRBJ2-3,-,-
TGCAGCGTTAGTCCGGACCCTTCCTACGAGCAGTACTTC,CSVSPDPSYEQYF,TRBV29-1,TRBJ2-7,-,-
TGTGCCAGCAGTTCAGACTATAGCAATCAGCCCCAGCATTTT,CASSSDYSNQPQHF,TRBV28,TRBJ1-5,-,-
TGTGCCAGCAGACTGGATGGATCCCTGGGGACTGAAGCTTTCTTT,CASRLDGSLGTEAFF,TRBV6-5,TRBJ1-1,-,-
TGCGCCAGCAGCCAAGCGACGACTAGCGGGAGGTTTTACGAGCAGTACTTC,CASSQATTSGRFYEQYF,TRBV4-1,TRBJ2-7,TRBD2,-
TGTGCCAGTATCAAAGGGACAGCCGATAGCAATCAGCCCCAGCATTTT,CASIKGTADSNQPQHF,TRBV19,TRBJ1-5,TRBD1,-
TGTGCCAGCAGAAAAGTAGCGGGACATAGCACAGATACGCAGTATTTT,CASRKVAGHSTDTQYF,TRBV5-4,TRBJ2-3,TRBD2,few
TGCGCCAGCAGTGAGAGAAGCGGCAGCTCCTACAATGAGCAGTTCTTC,CASSERSGSSYNEQFF,TRBV10-2,TRBJ2-1,-,-
TGTGCCAGCAGTTTCGACAGAAACACTGAAGCTTTCTTT,CASSFDRNTEAFF,TRBV27,TRBJ1-1,-,-
TGTGCCTGGAGTCCCCGGGGGAATAACTATGGCTACACCTTC,CAWSPRGNNYGYTF,TRBV30,TRBJ1-2,-,few
TGTGCCAGCAGTTCCTACAGGGGGCGGGGCGGGGAGCTGTTTTTT,CASSSYRGRGGELFF,TRBV11-2,TRBJ2-2,TRBD1,-
TGTGCCAGAAGCTTCCTGGCCTTGAGCTCCTACGAGCAGTACTTC,CARSFLALSSYEQYF,TRBV5-3,TRBJ2-7,-,-
TGTGCCAGCTCACCGACGAATGGAAACACCATATATTTT,CASSPTNGNTIYF,TRBV18,TRBJ1-3,-,-
TGTGCCAGCAGCTTAGGGCTAGCGAATTACGAGCAGTACTTC,CASSLGLANYEQYF,TRBV11-2,TRBJ2-7,-,-
TGTGCCAGCAGTCGGGACACCAGTCAAGAGACCCAGTACTTC,CASSRDTSQETQYF,TRBV5-5,TRBJ2-5,-,-
TGTGCCAGCAGTCTTCGGAGGACCCAGAACACTGAAGCTTTCTTT,CASSLRRTQNTEAFF,TRBV27,TRBJ1-1,-,-
TGTGCCAGCAGGGGACAGGGGGGCCTCAATCAGCCCCAGCATTTT,CASRGQGGLNQPQHF,TRBV6-5,TRBJ1-5,TRBD1,-
TGTGCCAGCAGGCGAGGGAGCTCCTACAATGAGCAGTTCTTC,CASRRGSSYNEQFF,TRBV7-9,TRBJ2-1,-,-
TGTGCCAGCAGCCTGGGGGGGGCGATCTCTTACGAGCAGTACTTC,CASSLGGAISYEQYF,TRBV7-9,TRBJ2-7,-,once
TGTGCCATCAGTGGCTCACTAGCGGGAGTGGCGGAGACCCAGTACTTC,CAISGSLAGVAETQYF,TRBV10-3,TRBJ2-5,TRBD2,-
TGTGCCAGCAGCGCCGGGACAGCCTCCTATGGCTACACCTTC,CASSAGTASYGYTF,TRBV7-9,TRBJ1-2,TRBD1,-